This T cell receptor beta chain was recorded in a study of OX40 agonist ivuxolimab in advanced cancers. Germline CDR1 reads SGHDT; CDR2 reads YYEEEE. The CDR3 totals 15 residues. Clones were read by immunoSEQ multiplex PCR, and TCRdb kept only the in-frame ones, dropping some. The sample lists approximately 130,000 clones; more than 85% were seen once. The sequencing used CD4+ or CD8+ T cells sorted from blood, collected in a trial of the OX40 agonist ivuxolimab. The source is an adult with an advanced solid tumor such as melanoma, head and neck, liver or kidney cancer. The chain is built from TRBV5-6 and TRBJ2-5, with D hard to call. The J call may be faulty, since TRBJ2-7 better matches the DNA end. This chain's CDR3 is CASSLGLGSSYEQYF. CDR3 nucleotides: TGTGCCAGCAGCTTGGGACTCGGAAGCTCCTACGAGCAGTACTTC.